Detailed here is one TCR beta chain. Its specificity is not known. The PCR used 60 Vbeta and 13 Jbeta primers. The method was immunoSEQ multiplex PCR; TCRdb's version includes in-frame clones alone and lacks a portion of them. The sample lists under 200,000 clones; 79% were seen once. This record comes from a study of cytomegalovirus exposure and HLA in healthy donors. Whole-study findings and limits: Reported results showed that the classifier diagnosed cytomegalovirus status with high specificity and sensitivity.

With V trimmed by 1 base and J by 8 bases, 7 bases remained unmatched. Looked up from germline, CDR1 is LNHDA and CDR2 is SQIVND (reference sequence). The CDR3 loop spans 14 amino acids. The specimen was PBMCs. The J gene is TRBJ1-2, the V gene TRBV19, with TRBD1 identical over 7 bases. The receptor's source is a male donor in good health and CMV-seropositive. The CDR3 is CASSIGDRQGGYTF. CDR3 in DNA: TGTGCCAGTAGTATAGGCGACAGACAGGGAGGCTACACCTTC.